One and the same sample provided the 2 T cell receptor beta chains below, sequenced in a study of T cell clonality in common variable immunodeficiency. Study-wide results and limits: In common variable immunodeficiency, TCR beta chains reportedly carried fewer deletions and N-nucleotide insertions.

These TCRs' antigens remain unknown. The assay was immunoSEQ multiplex PCR, and TCRdb's table has in-frame clones only and misses some. The data show 25,000 or so clones, with none appearing a single time. The sequenced sample was peripheral blood mononuclear cells. These receptors originate from a human donor with common variable immunodeficiency.

Details on this clone: Read coverage stops 3 residues before the CDR3 terminus; the germline J gene supplies the remainder. This sequence joins TRBV19 and TRBJ1-5; D might be TRBD1 (6 bases). Trimming cost V 4 bases and J 2 bases, with 12 bases left between them. The CDR3 length is 15 residues. Germline CDR1 LNHDA, CDR2 SQIVND (reference sequence). The CDR3 loop reads CASSTIQGRNQPQHF. Incomplete CDR3 DNA: TGTGCCAGTAGTACTATTCAGGGGCGCAATCAGCCC.

This clone was detected ten times or more. The CDR3 loop reads CASKAGGGADNEQFF. The sequenced CDR3 bases are TGTGCCAGCAAAGCGGGAGGGGGGGCTGACAATGAG. J is TRBJ2-1 and V is TRBV5-4, with 10 bases aligning to TRBD2. Coverage ceases 3 residues before the CDR3 finishes, and the germline J gene fills in the end. Germline V gene data show CDR1 as SGHNT and CDR2 as YYREEE (reference sequence). The CDR3 runs to 15 residues. V was clipped by 6 bases and J by 5 bases; unmatched bases: 8.